This T cell receptor beta chain is from a study of control samples from healthy donors and cancer patients. The CDR3 sequence is 19 residues long. With V trimmed by 5 bases and J by 1 base, 9 bases remained unmatched. In germline, CDR1 is MNHEY, CDR2 SMNVEV (reference sequence). Generated by immunoSEQ multiplex PCR, the TCRdb table keeps only in-frame clones and is missing some. The sample has 45,000 to 60,000 clones, roughly 87% seen once. The chain uses TRBV27 and TRBJ2-2, with 14 bases identical to TRBD2. This receptor was obtained from a man between 60 and 75 years old with head and neck cancer. The sequenced sample was PBMCs. The CDR3 protein is CASSGGLAGVNGNTGELFF. The CDR3 DNA is TGTGCCAGCAGTGGGGGACTAGCGGGAGTTAATGGGAACACCGGGGAGCTGTTTTTT.